The clone carrying this TCR beta chain was counted a single time. Its antigen is currently unknown. This sample stems from a study of CD8+CD57+ T cells in acquired aplastic anemia. General observations from the study: CD8+ Simpson's diversity showed no significant patient-control difference.

Patients chosen for sequencing had CD8+CD57+ cells that had expanded, as shown by flow cytometry. As a group, the patients uniformly had severe acquired aplastic anemia. The template for TCR beta VDJ and CDR3 sequence profiling was genomic DNA. TCRdb analysed the reads with MiXCR anew, one entry per CDR3 protein. This table holds roughly 190,000 distinct CDR3 sequences, 48% found once. CDR3 length: 15 residues. V dropped 6 bases and J dropped 3; count of bases not matched to a gene: 7. Germline V gene data show CDR1 as SGHAT and CDR2 as FQDESV (reference sequence). J is TRBJ2-1 and V is TRBV11-1; 8 bases align to TRBD2. The receptor's source is a human donor with aplastic anemia. Sequencing was performed on sorted CD4+, CD8+, or CD8+CD57+ T cells (not recorded which) from PBMCs. The CDR3 reads CASRTAGVDYNEQFF. In DNA, the CDR3 is TGTGCCAGCAGGACAGCGGGAGTGGACTACAATGAGCAGTTCTTC.